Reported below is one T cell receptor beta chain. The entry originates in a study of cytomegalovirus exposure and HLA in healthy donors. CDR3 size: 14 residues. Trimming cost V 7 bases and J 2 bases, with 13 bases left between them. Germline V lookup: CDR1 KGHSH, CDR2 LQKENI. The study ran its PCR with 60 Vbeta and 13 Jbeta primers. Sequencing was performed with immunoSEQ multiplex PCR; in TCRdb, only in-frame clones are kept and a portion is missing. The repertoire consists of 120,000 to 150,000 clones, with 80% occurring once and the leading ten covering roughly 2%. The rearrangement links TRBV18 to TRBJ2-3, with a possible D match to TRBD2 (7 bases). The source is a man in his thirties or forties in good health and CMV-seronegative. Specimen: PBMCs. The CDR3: CASLMGGLTDTQYF. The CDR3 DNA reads TGTGCCAGCTTGATGGGGGGGCTCACAGATACGCAGTATTTT.